The 29 T cell receptor beta chains given below trace back to one sample, sequenced in a study of vaccination and CD4 T cells after COVID-19. Treatment specified: approximately 11-day PBMC culture with coronavirus spike peptide pools or control peptides (ViraFEST assay). For these TCRs, the target antigens are not known. Scientists ran DNA taken from cultured CD4+ T cells through the Oncomine TCR Beta short-read assay for sequencing. MiXCR was run by TCRdb on the PCR reads, yielding one entry per CDR3 protein. The repertoire has 14,000 or so distinct CDR3 sequences, around 30% of them found once; the top ten carry 22%. The sample was cultured CD4+ T cells from blood. All receptors come from a human donor with COVID-19.

V gene TRBV7-3 combines with J gene TRBJ1-1; D remains ambiguous. The CDR3 is made up of 13 amino acids. Per germline, CDR1 SGHTA and CDR2 FQGTGA. Trimming shortened V by 6 bases and J by 1 base, and 9 bases separated the two germline ends. CDR3 DNA sequence: TGTGCCAGCAGTCGGCAGGAGAACACTGAAGCTTTCTTT. Protein sequence: CASSRQENTEAFF.

The CDR3 DNA reads as TGTGCCAGCCTCGTGCGCTCTGGAAACACCATATATTTT. Translated, it gives CASLVRSGNTIYF. This chain links TRBV5-8 with TRBJ1-3; no firm D call. Trimming left V 7 bases short and J 0 bases short, with 8 bases between. The CDR3 spans 13 residues. Per germline, CDR1 SGHTS and CDR2 YDEGEE. Using reference TRBV5-8 and TRBJ1-3 for the parts outside the CDR3, the full variable domain is EAGVTQSPTHLIKTRGQQATLRCSPISGHTSVYWYQQALGLGLQFLLWYDEGEERNRGNFPPRFSGRQFPNYSSELNVNALELEDSALYLCASLVRSGNTIYFGEGSWLTVV.

The sample holds a few counts of this clonotype. The gene calls are TRBV20-1 and TRBJ1-3; D is perhaps TRBD1 (6 bases). The CDR3 sequence is 15 residues long. Trimming pared 6 bases from V and 4 bases from J, leaving 19 bases between. CDR1 is DFQATT and CDR2 is SNEGSKA in the germline V gene (reference sequence). The CDR3 protein is CSAPDSGVGGNTIYF. The CDR3 DNA follows: TGCAGTGCCCCGGACAGTGGGGTGGGGGGAAACACCATATATTTT.

The sample holds a few counts of this clonotype. The J gene is TRBJ2-7, the V gene TRBV6-5; D not resolved. Germline-derived CDR1 and CDR2 are MNHEY and SVGAGI. The length of the CDR3 is 10 residues. Trimming stripped 4 bases from V and 3 bases from J, with 1 base between. The CDR3 reads CASSFYEQYF. CDR3 sequence (DNA): TGTGCCAGCAGTTTCTACGAGCAGTACTTC.

By proportion, this clonotype is medium-sized. The chain uses TRBV11-2 and TRBJ1-2; 8 nucleotides match TRBD1. Germline CDR1 is SGHAT and CDR2 is FQNNGV. V dropped 5 bases and J dropped 1; count of bases not matched to a gene: 6. The CDR3 has 15 amino acids. In nucleotides, the CDR3 is TGTGCCAGCAGCCCGAGCGGACAGGGTAACTATGGCTACACCTTC. Translation gives CASSPSGQGNYGYTF. Full variable domain (missing parts from reference TRBV11-2 and TRBJ1-2): EAGVAQSPRYKIIEKRQSVAFWCNPISGHATLYWYQQILGQGPKLLIQFQNNGVVDDSQLPKDRFSAERLKGVDSTLKIQPAKLEDSAVYLCASSPSGQGNYGYTFGSGTRLTVV.

The chain links TRBV12-3 or TRBV12-4 to TRBJ1-6, with D hard to call. The V end lost 3 bases, the J end lost 5 bases, and 11 bases lay between the germline ends. This CDR3 has 15 residues. CDR3 DNA: TGTGCCAGCAGTTTCCTGGCAGGCAATAATTCACCCCTCCACTTT. It yields the protein CASSFLAGNNSPLHF.

This clonotype was seen only a few times. The CDR3 loop reads CSAREQGAPPQHF. In nucleotides, the CDR3 is TGCAGTGCTAGGGAACAGGGGGCTCCGCCCCAGCATTTT. The chain is built from TRBV20-1 and TRBJ1-5; 9 positions agree with TRBD1. The CDR3 loop spans 13 amino acids. Germline loops: CDR1 DFQATT, CDR2 SNEGSKA (reference sequence). The junction had 6 bases not matched to a gene; V was cut back by 3 bases and J by 9 bases.

The chain carries TRBV23-1 and TRBJ2-2; 9 bases map to TRBD1. TRBV23-1 is assigned to the ORF class and has an uncertain function. J gave up 8 bases and V 8 bases, and 6 bases lay outside the gene matches. CDR3 length: 13 amino acids. The CDR3 DNA reads as TGCGCCAGCCGACAGGGGGTGAGTGGGGAGCTGTTTTTT. It codes for CASRQGVSGELFF.

This chain joins TRBV7-2 and TRBJ1-3, with 8 bases lining up with TRBD1. CDR1 is SGHTA and CDR2 is FQGNSA in the germline V gene. The CDR3 is made up of 17 amino acids. J was trimmed by 6 bases and V by 0 bases; bases with no gene match: 10. The DNA of the CDR3 is TGTGCCAGCAGCTTAGCGGGCAGGGGGCTAAGAGAAAACACCATATATTTT. Its translation: CASSLAGRGLRENTIYF.

V gene TRBV24-1 combines with J gene TRBJ2-5, with D maybe TRBD2 (6 bases). The CDR3 length is 15 residues. Germline values: CDR1 KGHDR, CDR2 SFDVKD. V dropped 0 bases and J dropped 5 bases, with 12 bases sitting between them. CDR3 protein: CATSDLLGEAETQYF. The CDR3 bases are TGTGCCACCAGTGATTTGCTAGGGGAGGCGGAGACCCAGTACTTC.

V is TRBV19 and J is TRBJ1-5; D not resolved. The CDR3 contains 15 residues. Germline V gene lookup returns CDR1 LNHDA and CDR2 SQIVND (reference sequence). V shed 1 base and J shed 6 bases, with 13 bases lying between them. This CDR3 reads CASSIVEASGQPQHF. The CDR3 region has the DNA TGTGCCAGTAGTATAGTAGAGGCCTCAGGTCAGCCCCAGCATTTT.

This clonotype was observed a handful of times. The chain joins TRBV20-1 to TRBJ2-3, with TRBD1 matching 7 bases. The V gene's germline CDR1 is DFQATT and CDR2 SNEGSKA (reference sequence). With V trimmed by 6 bases and J by 3 bases, 3 bases remained unmatched. CDR3 size: 12 residues. The CDR3: CSAGGATDTQYF. Written as DNA, the CDR3 is TGCAGTGCAGGGGGCGCGACAGATACGCAGTATTTT.

The V gene is TRBV12-3 or TRBV12-4, the J gene TRBJ2-5; 10 bases line up with TRBD2. The V segment lost 1 base and the J segment 4 bases; nucleotides outside the gene matches: 3. This CDR3 spans 15 amino acids. CDR3 loop: CASSLGLAGAETQYF. In DNA form, the CDR3 reads TGTGCCAGCAGTTTAGGGCTAGCGGGGGCAGAGACCCAGTACTTC.

This clonotype was picked up a small number of times. V and J are TRBV20-1 and TRBJ2-5; D ambiguous. Germline V gene data show CDR1 as DFQATT and CDR2 as SNEGSKA (reference sequence). The V end was cut by 2 bases, the J end by 2 bases, with 3 bases between. CDR3 size: 11 residues. This CDR3 reads CSARRQETQYF. The CDR3 region has the DNA TGCAGTGCTAGACGGCAAGAGACCCAGTACTTC.

This clonotype was seen a few times. V and J are TRBV20-1 and TRBJ2-6, with 8 bases that match TRBD2. In germline, CDR1 is DFQATT, CDR2 SNEGSKA (reference sequence). Unmatched junction bases numbered 8, after V lost 1 base and J lost 0 bases. The CDR3 loop spans 18 amino acids. The CDR3 loop reads CSARAPGGGISGANVLTF. The CDR3 coding sequence is TGCAGTGCTAGAGCTCCGGGCGGGGGGATCTCTGGGGCCAACGTCCTGACTTTC.

This clonotype was counted between two and nine times. The CDR3 bases are TGTGCCAGCAGTCAAATACCGGACTACTCTGGGGCCAACGTCCTGACTTTC. Its protein product is CASSQIPDYSGANVLTF. The genes are TRBV2 and TRBJ2-6, with D perhaps matching TRBD2 (6 bases). The CDR3 totals 17 residues. Trimming pared 5 bases from V and 0 bases from J, leaving 14 bases between. Germline V lookup: CDR1 SNHLY, CDR2 FYNNEI.

V gene TRBV9 combines with J gene TRBJ1-5; TRBD1 aligns across 7 bases. This CDR3 has 15 residues. The V segment lost 4 bases and the J segment 4 bases; nucleotides outside the gene matches: 8. The germline V gene has CDR1 SGDLS and CDR2 YYNGEE. In nucleotides, the CDR3 is TGTGCCAGCAGCTTTGGAGGGACAGCGAATCAGCCCCAGCATTTT. This encodes CASSFGGTANQPQHF.

Only a few counts were recorded for this clonotype. CDR3 amino acids: CASRLDRGLGSPLHF. The DNA for the CDR3 is TGTGCCAGCAGGTTGGACAGGGGGTTAGGTTCACCCCTCCACTTT. The gene calls are TRBV6-1 and TRBJ1-6; 10 bases are a match to TRBD1. This CDR3 is 15 amino acids long. Germline CDR1 and CDR2: MNHNS and SASEGT. Unmatched junction bases numbered 8, after V lost 6 bases and J lost 9 bases.

This clonotype was seen more than once but under ten times. The DNA for the CDR3 is TGCAGCGTTGATCTGACTGCGAACACTGAAGCTTTCTTT. Amino acid sequence: CSVDLTANTEAFF. This chain links TRBV29-1 with TRBJ1-1; D gene ambiguous. Germline V gene data show CDR1 as SQVTM and CDR2 as ANQGSEA. Trimming took off 3 bases at V and 1 base at J, with 9 bases between the two ends. The CDR3 consists of 13 residues.

The V gene is TRBV6-1, the J gene TRBJ1-3, with 9 bases that match TRBD1. The CDR3 totals 16 residues. Germline CDR1 reads MNHNS; CDR2 reads SASEGT. The V and J ends lost 5 bases and 2 bases, in that order; junction bases with no gene match: 7. CDR3: CASSPWTGEAGNTIYF. CDR3 DNA: TGTGCCAGCAGTCCTTGGACAGGGGAAGCTGGAAACACCATATATTTT.

The chain uses TRBV6-5 and TRBJ2-7; D is uncertain. This CDR3 comprises 12 residues. Germline loops: CDR1 MNHEY, CDR2 SVGAGI. V was pared by 0 bases and J by 6 bases, with 6 bases between. CDR3 nucleotide sequence: TGTGCCAGCAGTTACTCACGAGGCGAGCAGTACTTC. It yields the protein CASSYSRGEQYF.

The CDR3 DNA sequence: TGTGCCTGGAGGCCTAGACAGGGGATTCAGCCCCAGCATTTT. The encoded protein is CAWRPRQGIQPQHF. The genes are TRBV30 and TRBJ1-5; 8 nucleotides agree with TRBD1. J gave up 6 bases and V 3 bases, and 7 bases lay outside the gene matches. This CDR3 spans 14 amino acids. From germline, CDR1 is GTSNPN and CDR2 SVGIG (reference sequence).

This clonotype was seen more than once but under ten times. The rearrangement uses TRBV7-9 and TRBJ2-7; D remains ambiguous. The CDR3 is 14 residues long. The germline V gene encodes CDR1 SEHNR and CDR2 FQNEAQ (reference sequence). V was clipped by 5 bases and J by 1 base, with 12 bases between them. CDR3 coding DNA: TGTGCCAGCAGCCCTTCGGGTGGATCCTACGAGCAGTACTTC. As protein: CASSPSGGSYEQYF.

The genes are TRBV27 and TRBJ2-3, with D tentatively TRBD1 (5 bases). With 3 bases removed from V and 3 bases from J, the gap between germline ends came to 19 bases. CDR1 is MNHEY, CDR2 SMNVEV, per germline (reference sequence). The CDR3 is 17 amino acids. CDR3 sequence reads: CASSLARQTLGTDTQYF. CDR3 bases: TGTGCCAGCAGTTTGGCCCGACAGACCCTGGGGACAGATACGCAGTATTTT.

This clonotype has just a few counts. The chain is built from TRBV12-3 or TRBV12-4 and TRBJ2-2; unclear D gene. The CDR3 totals 13 residues. V was shortened by 4 bases and J by 5 bases, with 8 bases between the two germline ends. Written as DNA, the CDR3 is TGTGCCAGCAGTTCGAAAGTAACCGGGGAGCTGTTTTTT. As protein: CASSSKVTGELFF.

The V call is TRBV12-3 or TRBV12-4, the J call TRBJ2-7, with 10 bases identical to TRBD1. V lost 5 bases to trimming and J lost 7 bases; unmatched junction nucleotides: 5. CDR3 size: 13 residues. CDR3 DNA sequence: TGTGCCAGCAGTCCGGGACAGGGGTTGGAGCAGTACTTC. This encodes CASSPGQGLEQYF.

This clonotype turned up a few times. The rearrangement uses TRBV24-1 and TRBJ1-2; perhaps TRBD1 as D (6 bases). Germline values: CDR1 KGHDR, CDR2 SFDVKD. The CDR3 totals 14 residues. Trimming cost V 7 bases and J 7 bases, with 18 bases left between them. The CDR3 nucleotides are TGTGCCACCAGGGGGGACACTGACTCAGCTGGCTACACCTTC. Translated: CATRGDTDSAGYTF.

The chain has TRBV19 and TRBJ1-1; possibly TRBD1 for D (5 bases). The V end lost 6 bases, the J end lost 3 bases, and 14 bases lay between the germline ends. Per the germline V gene, CDR1 is LNHDA and CDR2 is SQIVND (reference sequence). The CDR3 totals 14 residues. The CDR3 loop reads CASRGAPGDTEAFF. The CDR3 DNA reads TGTGCCAGTAGAGGGGCCCCTGGAGACACTGAAGCTTTCTTT.

This clonotype was detected once. The rearrangement joins TRBV7-3 to TRBJ2-7; 7 positions match TRBD2. The CDR3 has 15 amino acids. The V gene's germline CDR1 is SGHTA and CDR2 FQGTGA. The V segment lost 0 bases and the J segment 7 bases; nucleotides outside the gene matches: 9. CDR3 amino acids: CASSLTAAGFGEQYF. CDR3 DNA sequence: TGTGCCAGCAGCTTAACGGCAGCGGGGTTCGGTGAGCAGTACTTC.